The rows below give T cell receptor beta chains drawn from one sample of a study of metastatic and nonmetastatic thyroid tumors. Via MiXCR, TCRdb re-called the PCR reads. Among 20,000 to 25,000 clones, around 25% were seen once, and the ten largest hold 9% to 15%. Sequenced material: tumor tissue. These receptors were obtained from a male donor with papillary thyroid cancer or a benign thyroid nodule (not recorded which). Some clones in this sample may be carry-over from other donors' samples. The CDR3 runs from the conserved cysteine through the conserved F or W. Fields, in order: V gene, D gene, J gene, clone size, CDR3 DNA, CDR3 protein. D genes are given only for firm matches. Part of the rows lack a size; the others show once, few, many or a class for expanded clones.

TRBV27	NA	TRBJ2-4	many	TGTGCCAGCAGTTTAAATGCGGACTTGGCCAAAAACATTCAGTACTTC	CASSLNADLAKNIQYF
TRBV6-2/TRBV6-3	NA	TRBJ1-5	few	TGTGCCAGCAGTACAAACAGTGGCTCCCAGCATTTT	CASSTNSGSQHF
TRBV20-1	NA	TRBJ1-5	NA	TGCAGTGCTAGCGCAGGGAGAAATCAGCCCCAGCATTTT	CSASAGRNQPQHF
TRBV7-2	NA	TRBJ1-4	NA	TGTGCCAGCAGCTTAGGGGCAACTAATGAAAAACTGTTTTTT	CASSLGATNEKLFF
TRBV10-1	NA	TRBJ2-2	many	TGCGCCAGCAGTGAGTCGAGACGGCGGGACACCGGGGAGCTGTTTTTT	CASSESRRRDTGELFF
TRBV5-1	NA	TRBJ2-7	NA	TGCGCCAGCAGCGTAGGGTACTCCTACGAGCAGTACTTC	CASSVGYSYEQYF
TRBV7-2	TRBD1	TRBJ1-2	many	TGTGCCAGCAGCTCCAATCGAAACAGGGGGGACCTTAACTATGGCTACACCTTC	CASSSNRNRGDLNYGYTF
TRBV28	NA	TRBJ2-7	NA	TGTGCCAGCAGTCCACGAGTACAGGTCTACGAGCAGTACTTC	CASSPRVQVYEQYF
TRBV6-4	TRBD2	TRBJ2-3	many	TGTGCCAGCAGTGAGCGGGAGACAGATACGCAGTATTTT	CASSERETDTQYF
TRBV6-2/TRBV6-3	NA	TRBJ2-1	many	TGTGCCAGCAGTTGGGGACAATGGGAGCAGTTCTTC	CASSWGQWEQFF
TRBV4-3	NA	TRBJ1-1	NA	TGCGCCAGCAGGCAGGGCGGGGGGGAGTCTGAAGCTTTCTTT	CASRQGGGESEAFF
TRBV6-1	TRBD1	TRBJ1-1	few	TGTGCCAGCAGTATCTGGACAGGCGCCACTGAAGCTTTCTTT	CASSIWTGATEAFF
TRBV2	NA	TRBJ2-5	many	TGTGCCAGCAGTAGGACGTGGCAAGAGACCCAGTACTTC	CASSRTWQETQYF
TRBV6-1	NA	TRBJ2-1	NA	TGTGCGAGCAGGCCGGAGGTGGCCTACAATGAGCAGTTCTTC	CASRPEVAYNEQFF
TRBV27	NA	TRBJ2-7	many	TGTGCCAGCAGTGCTATCGGGACTTCCTCCTACGAGCAGTACTTC	CASSAIGTSSYEQYF
TRBV5-1	NA	TRBJ1-1	many	TGCGCCAGCAGCTTGGGTCGGGGCGGTAAAACTGAAGCTTTCTTT	CASSLGRGGKTEAFF
TRBV6-2/TRBV6-3	TRBD2	TRBJ2-7	many	TGTGCCAGCAGTTACGGACTAGCGGTTCCCCTGCAGTACTTC	CASSYGLAVPLQYF
TRBV7-9	NA	TRBJ2-7	many	TGTGCCAGCAGCCCTCAGGGGAGAGAGCAGTACTTC	CASSPQGREQYF
TRBV5-1	NA	TRBJ1-1	NA	TGCGCCAGCAGCCCTCTACGCTATACAGATGACACTGAAGCTTTCTTT	CASSPLRYTDDTEAFF
TRBV4-2	TRBD1	TRBJ1-2	many	TGTGCCAGCAGCCAAGATAGGACAGGGGTTCGGGGCTACACCTTC	CASSQDRTGVRGYTF
TRBV11-1	TRBD1	TRBJ2-2	NA	TGTGCCAGCAGCGGGACCGGGACAGAAAACACCGGGGAGCTGTTTTTT	CASSGTGTENTGELFF
TRBV20-1	NA	TRBJ2-7	NA	TGCAGTGCTAGAGGCTCGAACAGTCGGGCCTACGAGCAGTACTTC	CSARGSNSRAYEQYF
TRBV5-4	NA	TRBJ2-2	NA	TGTGCCAGCAGCGGGTGGGGTACCGGGGAGCTGTTTTTT	CASSGWGTGELFF
TRBV6-2/TRBV6-3	TRBD1	TRBJ2-4	many	TGTGCCAGCAGCGACAGGGTGGACATTCAGTACTTC	CASSDRVDIQYF
TRBV11-2	NA	TRBJ1-5	NA	TGTGCCAGCAGCTTAGTAGAGGTGGAGCCCCAGCATTTT	CASSLVEVEPQHF
TRBV27	NA	TRBJ2-7	NA	TGTGCCATCAGTCCACTCGACAGGAGCTACGAGCAGTACTTC	CAISPLDRSYEQYF
TRBV5-1	NA	TRBJ2-5	many	TGCGCCAGCAGCCTAAGGACAGATGGGGAGACCCAGTACTTC	CASSLRTDGETQYF
TRBV6-1	NA	TRBJ1-1	NA	TGTGCCAGAGGATACCACAACACTGAAGCTTTCTTT	CARGYHNTEAFF
TRBV6-1	NA	TRBJ2-7	NA	TGTGCCAGCAAGGGACTGGGGATCGAGCAGTCCTTC	CASKGLGIEQSF
TRBV6-1	TRBD2	TRBJ2-3	few	TGTGCCAGCAGTCGACCCGGGACTAGCCCCACAGATACGCAGTATTTT	CASSRPGTSPTDTQYF
TRBV14	TRBD2	TRBJ2-7	many	TGTGCCAGCACGACTAGCCCCTGGGACGAGCAGTACTTC	CASTTSPWDEQYF
TRBV5-6	TRBD1	TRBJ2-3	NA	TGTGCCAGCAGCTATTGGGACAGGGATATAACAGATACGCAGTATTTT	CASSYWDRDITDTQYF
TRBV5-6	NA	TRBJ1-2	few	TGTGCCAGCAGCTTTAACGATTATGGCTACACCTTC	CASSFNDYGYTF
TRBV11-2	NA	TRBJ2-3	many	TGTGCCAGCAGCTTAGGTCCTAGCGTAGATACGCAGTATTTT	CASSLGPSVDTQYF
TRBV20-1	NA	TRBJ2-3	many	TGCAGTGCTAGCCCCCTGGCTCCCACAGATACGCAGTATTTT	CSASPLAPTDTQYF
TRBV20-1	TRBD2	TRBJ2-7	NA	TGCAGTGCAAGCAGCGGGAGGGCCTGGAAAGAGCAGTACTTC	CSASSGRAWKEQYF
TRBV20-1	NA	TRBJ2-7	NA	TGCAGTGCTCATGAAAGGGTGCGGGGAGAGCAGTACTTC	CSAHERVRGEQYF
TRBV10-2	NA	TRBJ1-2	many	TGCGCCAGCAGTGAGTCGAGTGATGTCTATGGCTACACCTTC	CASSESSDVYGYTF
TRBV29-1	TRBD1	TRBJ1-4	many	TGCAGCGTCGAGGGTTCAGGGGGGGAAAAACTGTTTTTT	CSVEGSGGEKLFF
TRBV12-3/TRBV12-4	TRBD2	TRBJ2-2	NA	TGTGCCAGCAGCCCTCGGTGGACGGGAGGGCTGTGCGGGGAGCTGTTTTTT	CASSPRWTGGLCGELFF
TRBV11-2	TRBD2	TRBJ2-1	medium-sized	TGTGCCAGCAGCTTAAGCGGGAGATACAATGAGCAGTTCTTC	CASSLSGRYNEQFF
TRBV27	TRBD1	TRBJ1-2	NA	TGTGCCAGCAAACTACAGGGGGCAGACTATGGCTACACCTTC	CASKLQGADYGYTF
TRBV20-1	NA	TRBJ1-4	NA	TGCAGTGCTAGAGTCGGGACACATAGTGAAAAACTTTTTTTT	CSARVGTHSEKLFF
TRBV7-2	TRBD2	TRBJ2-3	NA	TGTGCCAGCAGCTTAAGGCTAGCGGGGTCAGATACGCAGTATTTT	CASSLRLAGSDTQYF
TRBV7-2	NA	TRBJ1-4	many	TGTGCCAGCAGCTTAGGACAGGCTCTTAATGAAAAACTGTTTTTT	CASSLGQALNEKLFF
TRBV5-1	TRBD1	TRBJ2-2	NA	TGCGCCAGCAGCTTGGGGGACAGGACCACCGGGGAGCTGTTTTTT	CASSLGDRTTGELFF
TRBV6-2/TRBV6-3	TRBD2	TRBJ2-7	medium-sized	TGTGCCAGCAAAGCTCTAGCGGGGCTGGACGAGCAGTACTTC	CASKALAGLDEQYF
TRBV5-4	TRBD2	TRBJ2-5	many	TGTGCCAGCAGCAGAGGACTAGCGCAAGAGACCCAGTACTTC	CASSRGLAQETQYF
TRBV6-1	NA	TRBJ1-2	medium-sized	TGTGCCAGCAGAGAAGATGGCTACACCTTC	CASREDGYTF
TRBV7-8	NA	TRBJ2-3	NA	TGTGCCAGCAGCTTCGAAAGGGGCAAAGATACGCAGTATTTT	CASSFERGKDTQYF